Sequencing of this T cell receptor beta chain was carried out in a study of blood T cell repertoires in COVID-19. The germline V and J ends were trimmed by 5 bases and 4 bases, with 11 bases remaining between them. This CDR3 region has 13 residues. As handled by the study authors: Reference gene primers were amplified, and this amplification served to estimate nucleated cell counts. TCRdb's copy holds only in-frame clones and misses some; the assay was immunoSEQ multiplex PCR. V and J calls and clone size are those listed in that table; D and trimming were worked out from the DNA. The data contain about 230,000 clones, around 84% of them singletons.

V and J are TRBV12-3 or TRBV12-4 and TRBJ1-2; TRBD1 might be the D (5 bases). This TCR was recovered from a man aged 50 or older with COVID-19, enrolled during active disease. The sample taken for sequencing was peripheral blood. In nucleotides, the CDR3 is TGTGCCAGCAGTCCCCGGGGGTTCTATGGCTACACCTTC. Amino acid sequence: CASSPRGFYGYTF.